This T cell receptor beta chain originates from a study of T-cell memory formation after mild COVID-19. CDR3 length: 15 amino acids. The V and J ends lost 6 bases and 5 bases, in that order; junction bases with no gene match: 11. MiXCR, run by TCRdb on the 5' RACE reads, gives a single entry per CDR3 protein. The sample records roughly 600,000 distinct CDR3 sequences, more than 15% being singletons. The chain carries TRBV12-3 or TRBV12-4 and TRBJ2-7; TRBD1 agrees at 9 bases. The specimen was PBMCs or a T cell subset sorted from them (not recorded which). The TCR comes from an adult woman who had mild COVID-19 (a few samples of this study predate the infection). Cell type and time point are not known. The CDR3 is CASSGQGRRTNEQYF. The CDR3 DNA reads TGTGCCAGCAGCGGACAGGGGCGGAGGACGAACGAGCAGTACTTC.